The clone carrying this T cell receptor (beta chain) appeared a few times. What it binds is not known. Quantitative molecular-barcoded 5'-RACE generated the TCR beta libraries. TCRdb recomputed calls from the 5' RACE reads with MiXCR, one row per CDR3 protein. Counted here are approximately 400,000 distinct CDR3 sequences, 17% occurring once; the ten biggest clones make up over 0.9%. This specimen comes from a study of CD8 T cells in ankylosing spondylitis. Findings and limits, study-wide: Matched ankylosing spondylitis synovial fluid reportedly showed significant enrichment of disease-linked clones. Certain motif variants had earlier appeared in reactive arthritis synovial fluid and blood. Typical of ankylosing spondylitis blood, it appeared, was a TCR beta motif of under 10 highly homologous variants.

V shed 7 bases and J shed 8 bases, with 9 bases lying between them. There are 11 residues in the CDR3. V gene TRBV12-3 or TRBV12-4 combines with J gene TRBJ2-1; D call uncertain. This receptor was taken from a male donor with ankylosing spondylitis. Sequenced sample: blood, either unsorted or a sorted T cell fraction (not recorded which). CDR3 nucleotide sequence: TGTGCCAGCACCTTAGGCTATGAGCAGTTCTTC. Its translation: CASTLGYEQFF.